This T cell receptor beta chain is drawn from a study of T cell repertoires in cytomegalovirus infection. Overall study context: Shared public TCR beta signatures pointed to both CMV infection and a matching HLA type.

MiXCR was run by TCRdb on the reads, yielding one entry per CDR3 protein. The profile shows 100,000 to 150,000 distinct CDR3 sequences, roughly 9% of them singletons. Study results and limitations: Carriers of CMV and the relevant HLA type were discriminated by public TCR beta frequency.

Germline V gives CDR1 SQVTM, CDR2 ANQGSEA. CDR3 length: 12 amino acids. The germline V and J ends were trimmed by 7 bases and 6 bases, with 12 bases remaining between them. The table lists this clonotype with many counts. Its antigen is still unknown. The sample taken for sequencing was PBMCs. The genes are TRBV29-1 and TRBJ2-2; D is undetermined. The sequence derives from a human donor in good health (CMV status not recorded). Some clones in this sample may be carry-over from other donors' samples. Here the CDR3 reads CSATTGAGELFF. For the CDR3, the DNA is TGCAGCGCCACGACTGGGGCCGGGGAGCTGTTTTTT.